This TCR beta chain was observed in a study of regulatory T cells in long-lasting Graves disease. Whole-study results and caveats: Persistent Graves' cases showed lower TCR diversity than newly diagnosed cases.

Germline CDR1 LGHNA, CDR2 YNFKEQ. Trimming cost V 5 bases and J 3 bases, with 13 bases left between them. The CDR3 covers 14 residues. The sample's time point: persistent/refractory GD, antithyroid drugs over 5 years with positive TRAb. Researchers made the TCR library from RNA that was extracted from PBMCs. Comment on this clonotype: What it recognizes is unknown.

Arm-PCR with iRepertoire HTBI primers amplified the CDR3 regions for these TCR beta libraries. Each CDR3 protein gets one entry after TCRdb re-called the multiplex PCR reads with MiXCR. The sample lists roughly 300,000 distinct CDR3 sequences, 20% to 25% occurring once. The starting material was peripheral blood mononuclear cells (PBMCs), obtained when the disease was refractory, from a patient treated with antithyroid drugs. This receptor was obtained from a female donor with Graves disease. The rearrangement uses TRBV4-2 and TRBJ1-1; D perhaps matches TRBD1 (6 bases). The CDR3 region has the DNA TGTGCCAGCAGCACTCGGGACAAACACACTGAAGCTTTCTTT. As protein: CASSTRDKHTEAFF.